A single sample is the source of the 2 T cell receptor beta chains below, sequenced in a study of T cells in localized non-small cell lung cancer. Repertoires were generated with immunoSEQ multiplex PCR, while TCRdb's copy carries only in-frame clones and drops some. The sample contains 2,500 to 3,000 clones, around 32% of which appear only once. The material sequenced was lung tumor tissue, taken before any cancer treatment. These receptors originate from a female donor over 55 with stage II squamous cell lung carcinoma.

V gene TRBV28 combines with J gene TRBJ1-2; 7 positions agree with TRBD1. The CDR3 is 13 amino acids. Germline V gives CDR1 MDHEN, CDR2 SYDVKM. Trimming cost V 5 bases and J 3 bases; bases outside gene matches: 3. The CDR3 coding sequence is TGTGCCAGCAGTGCGGGACAGTACTATGGCTACACCTTC. Encoded protein: CASSAGQYYGYTF.

This rearrangement joins TRBV29-1 to TRBJ1-1; D might be TRBD1 (5 bases). The CDR3 runs to 13 residues. The germline gives CDR1 SQVTM, CDR2 ANQGSEA. Trimming cost V 6 bases and J 0 bases, with 11 bases left between them. Here the CDR3 reads CSVAGQLNTEAFF. CDR3 coding DNA: TGCAGCGTGGCCGGACAACTGAACACTGAAGCTTTCTTT.